This TCR beta chain was observed in a study of T-cell memory formation after mild COVID-19. Study at large: TCR clusters mostly belonged to single donors. Regarding the study as a whole: Mainly in CM and EM were contracting CD4+ clones; CD8+ were in EMRA. Later expanders leaned toward CD4+, whereas clones contracting from day 15 to 85 were balanced CD4/CD8.

This clonotype was detected many times. The antigen is unknown. This CDR3 is 17 amino acids long. The J segment lost 0 bases and the V segment lost 3 bases, leaving 4 bases of the junction unmatched. Germline CDR1 is SGHNT and CDR2 is YENEEA. Constant-segment-primed 5'RACE gave TCR alpha and TCR beta cDNA libraries with sample barcodes and UMIs. TCRdb passed the 5' RACE reads through MiXCR, listing each CDR3 protein once. The data show over 14,000 distinct CDR3 sequences, about 21% seen once. This TCR came from an adult woman who had mild COVID-19 (a few samples of this study predate the infection). Cell type and time point are not known. The chain uses TRBV11-3 and TRBJ2-1, with 11 bases fitting TRBD2. The sequencing input was PBMCs or a T cell subset sorted from them (not recorded which). The CDR3 reads CASSFGLAGGSYNEQFF. CDR3 in DNA: TGTGCCAGCAGCTTCGGGCTAGCGGGAGGCTCCTACAATGAGCAGTTCTTC.